A selection of T cell receptor beta chains follows, all from one sample in a study of blood T cell repertoires in COVID-19. The repertoire was sequenced with immunoSEQ multiplex PCR; TCRdb's copy has only in-frame clones and lacks some. The table lists tens of thousands of clones, around four fifths of them singletons, with 10% to 15% in the top ten. The sequencing sample was made of peripheral blood. The receptors were sampled from a human donor in a cohort sampled during active COVID-19. The CDR3 runs from the conserved cysteine through the conserved F or W. The D gene is left open where the match is weak. Size values are once, few and many counts, or a class for expanded clones, and some rows have none.

v_call: TRBV3-1/TRBV3-2
j_call: TRBJ2-5
d_call: TRBD1
clone_size: -
cdr3_nt: TGTGCCACAGAAACTGGACAGGGGGGGAAGACCCAGTACTTC
cdr3_aa: CATETGQGGKTQYF

v_call: TRBV9
j_call: TRBJ2-3
d_call: TRBD1
clone_size: -
cdr3_nt: TGTGCCAGCAGCGTCCAGGGGGCGCGAACAGATACGCAGTATTTT
cdr3_aa: CASSVQGARTDTQYF

v_call: TRBV19
j_call: TRBJ2-7
d_call: TRBD2
clone_size: -
cdr3_nt: TGTGCCAGTAGTATATTATCTAGCGGTAGCTCCTACGAGCAGTACTTC
cdr3_aa: CASSILSSGSSYEQYF

v_call: TRBV2
j_call: TRBJ2-2
d_call: -
clone_size: once
cdr3_nt: TGTGCCAGCAGTGAGGCTGTTGTCGGGGAGCTGTTTTTT
cdr3_aa: CASSEAVVGELFF

v_call: TRBV11-1
j_call: TRBJ1-6
d_call: -
clone_size: -
cdr3_nt: TGTGCCAGCAGCTTTGCGATTAATTCACCCCTCCACTTT
cdr3_aa: CASSFAINSPLHF

v_call: TRBV3-1/TRBV3-2
j_call: TRBJ1-1
d_call: TRBD1
clone_size: -
cdr3_nt: TGTGCCAGCAGCCGAGGACAGGGGGCGACTGAAGCTTTCTTT
cdr3_aa: CASSRGQGATEAFF

v_call: TRBV7-9
j_call: TRBJ2-7
d_call: -
clone_size: -
cdr3_nt: TGTGCCAGCAGCTTAGGGGGCGGGGCGAGCTCCTACGAGCAGTACTTC
cdr3_aa: CASSLGGGASSYEQYF

v_call: TRBV5-1
j_call: TRBJ1-2
d_call: -
clone_size: -
cdr3_nt: TGCGCCAGCAGCGCCTCGACAGGATTGGATGGCTACACCTTC
cdr3_aa: CASSASTGLDGYTF

v_call: TRBV4-1
j_call: TRBJ1-2
d_call: -
clone_size: few
cdr3_nt: TGCGCCAGCAGCCAAGAGCGGAACTATGGCTACACCTTC
cdr3_aa: CASSQERNYGYTF

v_call: TRBV6-6
j_call: TRBJ2-7
d_call: TRBD1
clone_size: -
cdr3_nt: TGTGCCAGCGGACCAGGGGGCACCTACGAGCAGTACTTC
cdr3_aa: CASGPGGTYEQYF

v_call: TRBV18
j_call: TRBJ1-2
d_call: -
clone_size: -
cdr3_nt: TGTGCCAGCTCACCACAGGGATCCCGAGGGGGCTACACCTTC
cdr3_aa: CASSPQGSRGGYTF

v_call: TRBV11-2
j_call: TRBJ2-7
d_call: TRBD1
clone_size: -
cdr3_nt: TGTGCCAGCAGCTCGACGCGGACAGGGGGGGAGCAGTACTTC
cdr3_aa: CASSSTRTGGEQYF

v_call: TRBV19
j_call: TRBJ1-6
d_call: -
clone_size: few
cdr3_nt: TGTGCCAGTAGTAACAACAAAGATAATTCACCCCTCCACTTT
cdr3_aa: CASSNNKDNSPLHF

v_call: TRBV5-1
j_call: TRBJ2-7
d_call: -
clone_size: -
cdr3_nt: TGCGCCAGCAGCTTTGTGACAGGACAAGGTCTATACGAGCAGTACTTC
cdr3_aa: CASSFVTGQGLYEQYF

v_call: TRBV5-6
j_call: TRBJ2-3
d_call: TRBD1
clone_size: -
cdr3_nt: TGTGCCAGCAGCCCCTCGACAGGGCGAAGCACAGATACGCAGTATTTT
cdr3_aa: CASSPSTGRSTDTQYF

v_call: TRBV6-1
j_call: TRBJ2-1
d_call: -
clone_size: once
cdr3_nt: TGTGCCAGCAGTGAAGAAAGCGTCCTTTACAATGAGCAGTTCTTC
cdr3_aa: CASSEESVLYNEQFF

v_call: TRBV12-5
j_call: TRBJ1-2
d_call: -
clone_size: -
cdr3_nt: TGTGCTAGTGGTTTGGTTGGAGCTAACTATGGCTACACCTTC
cdr3_aa: CASGLVGANYGYTF

v_call: TRBV5-1
j_call: TRBJ1-2
d_call: -
clone_size: -
cdr3_nt: TGCGCCAGCAGCTTGACAGGCCAGGGCTATGGCTACACCTTC
cdr3_aa: CASSLTGQGYGYTF

v_call: TRBV5-1
j_call: TRBJ1-2
d_call: TRBD1
clone_size: once
cdr3_nt: TGCGCCAGCAGCTTACGAACAGGGGCTGGCTACACCTTC
cdr3_aa: CASSLRTGAGYTF

v_call: TRBV25-1
j_call: TRBJ2-1
d_call: TRBD2
clone_size: -
cdr3_nt: TGTGCCAGCAGACTCAGCGGGAGCTCCTACAATGAGCAGTTCTTC
cdr3_aa: CASRLSGSSYNEQFF

v_call: TRBV5-1
j_call: TRBJ1-1
d_call: -
clone_size: -
cdr3_nt: TGCGCCAGCAGCGCCATACAGGGAATCGGGACTGAAGCTTTCTTT
cdr3_aa: CASSAIQGIGTEAFF

v_call: TRBV2
j_call: TRBJ2-3
d_call: TRBD2
clone_size: -
cdr3_nt: TGTGCCAGCAGTGGTAGCGGGGGGGCGAGAGATACGCAGTATTTT
cdr3_aa: CASSGSGGARDTQYF

v_call: TRBV7-9
j_call: TRBJ1-5
d_call: -
clone_size: -
cdr3_nt: TGTGCCAGCGGTAGGGGGAATCAGCCCCAGCATTTT
cdr3_aa: CASGRGNQPQHF

v_call: TRBV10-3
j_call: TRBJ2-7
d_call: -
clone_size: -
cdr3_nt: TGTGCCATCAGTGAGTCGGAGGGCTTACAGCAGTACTTC
cdr3_aa: CAISESEGLQQYF

v_call: TRBV19
j_call: TRBJ1-5
d_call: -
clone_size: -
cdr3_nt: TGTGCCAGTAAAGGAGGGCTGTACCAGCCCCAGCATTTT
cdr3_aa: CASKGGLYQPQHF

v_call: TRBV11-2
j_call: TRBJ2-5
d_call: -
clone_size: -
cdr3_nt: TGTGCCAGCAGCTTCGGTCTAGCGACCCGTCAAGAGACCCAGTACTTC
cdr3_aa: CASSFGLATRQETQYF

v_call: TRBV18
j_call: TRBJ1-5
d_call: -
clone_size: few
cdr3_nt: TGTGCCAGCTCACCGGGACAACCTGGGTATCAGCCCCAGCATTTT
cdr3_aa: CASSPGQPGYQPQHF

v_call: TRBV11-2
j_call: TRBJ1-4
d_call: TRBD1
clone_size: once
cdr3_nt: TGTGCCAGCAGCATAGGGACAGGGGGCCACTCTAATGAAAAACTGTTTTTT
cdr3_aa: CASSIGTGGHSNEKLFF

v_call: TRBV5-5
j_call: TRBJ2-3
d_call: -
clone_size: few
cdr3_nt: TGTGCCAGCAGCCCCGTCACAGATACGCAGTATTTT
cdr3_aa: CASSPVTDTQYF

v_call: TRBV21-1
j_call: TRBJ1-4
d_call: -
clone_size: -
cdr3_nt: TGTGCCACGGGAGTCGGACATTCTAATGAAAAACTGTTTTTT
cdr3_aa: CATGVGHSNEKLFF

v_call: TRBV12-5
j_call: TRBJ1-3
d_call: -
clone_size: -
cdr3_nt: TGTGCTAGTGTTCTGGGGGCGACTGGAAACACCATATATTTT
cdr3_aa: CASVLGATGNTIYF

v_call: TRBV2
j_call: TRBJ1-1
d_call: -
clone_size: -
cdr3_nt: TGTGCCAGCCAAGGGGAGGGGGATACTGAAGCTTTCTTT
cdr3_aa: CASQGEGDTEAFF

v_call: TRBV19
j_call: TRBJ2-1
d_call: TRBD1
clone_size: once
cdr3_nt: TGTGCCAGTAGTCCCAGACAGGGGGGGAGGGATGAGCAGTTCTTC
cdr3_aa: CASSPRQGGRDEQFF

v_call: TRBV5-1
j_call: TRBJ2-3
d_call: TRBD1
clone_size: -
cdr3_nt: TGCGCCAGCAGCCTGGGACAGTCAGGGGATACGCAGTATTTT
cdr3_aa: CASSLGQSGDTQYF

v_call: TRBV3-1/TRBV3-2
j_call: TRBJ1-1
d_call: TRBD1
clone_size: -
cdr3_nt: TGTGCCAGCAGGAAACAGGACAGGGGGCCGAACACTGAAGCTTTCTTT
cdr3_aa: CASRKQDRGPNTEAFF

v_call: TRBV19
j_call: TRBJ1-1
d_call: TRBD1
clone_size: -
cdr3_nt: TGTGCCAGTATAGGGACAGGAGCTTTCTTT
cdr3_aa: CASIGTGAFF

v_call: TRBV30
j_call: TRBJ2-7
d_call: TRBD2
clone_size: -
cdr3_nt: TGTGCCTGGAAGACTAGCGGGGGGCAAGGGTCCTACGAGCAGTACTTC
cdr3_aa: CAWKTSGGQGSYEQYF

v_call: TRBV7-2
j_call: TRBJ1-1
d_call: TRBD1
clone_size: -
cdr3_nt: TGTGCCAGCAGCCCGGACAGGGGGCATAACACTGAAGCTTTCTTT
cdr3_aa: CASSPDRGHNTEAFF

v_call: TRBV10-3
j_call: TRBJ1-1
d_call: -
clone_size: -
cdr3_nt: TGTGCCATCAGTGAGTCAGGGGACACTGAAGCTTTCTTT
cdr3_aa: CAISESGDTEAFF

v_call: TRBV6-1
j_call: TRBJ1-6
d_call: -
clone_size: -
cdr3_nt: TGTGCCAGCAGTGAAATTTTAAGGGGAGGATCTGCAAATAATTCACCCCTCCACTTT
cdr3_aa: CASSEILRGGSANNSPLHF

v_call: TRBV5-4
j_call: TRBJ2-2
d_call: TRBD2
clone_size: -
cdr3_nt: TGTGCCAGCAGACTAGCGGCGAACACCGGGGAGCTGTTTTTT
cdr3_aa: CASRLAANTGELFF

v_call: TRBV11-2
j_call: TRBJ2-7
d_call: -
clone_size: -
cdr3_nt: TGTGCCAGCAGCGTGGGGGGGCGGCTCTACGAGCAGTACTTC
cdr3_aa: CASSVGGRLYEQYF